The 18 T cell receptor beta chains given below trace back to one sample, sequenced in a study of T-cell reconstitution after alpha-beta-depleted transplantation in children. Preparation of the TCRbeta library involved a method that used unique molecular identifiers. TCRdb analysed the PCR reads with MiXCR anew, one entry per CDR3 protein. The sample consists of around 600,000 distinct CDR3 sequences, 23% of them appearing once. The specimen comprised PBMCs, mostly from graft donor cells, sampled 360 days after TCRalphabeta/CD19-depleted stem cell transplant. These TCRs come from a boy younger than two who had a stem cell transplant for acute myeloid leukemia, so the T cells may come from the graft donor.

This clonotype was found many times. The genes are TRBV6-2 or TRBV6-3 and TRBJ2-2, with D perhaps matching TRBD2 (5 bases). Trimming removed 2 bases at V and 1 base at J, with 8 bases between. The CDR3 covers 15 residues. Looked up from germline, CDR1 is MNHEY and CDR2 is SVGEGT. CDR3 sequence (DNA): TGTGCCAGCAGTTACAAGCGGAAGAACACCGGGGAGCTGTTTTTT. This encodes CASSYKRKNTGELFF.

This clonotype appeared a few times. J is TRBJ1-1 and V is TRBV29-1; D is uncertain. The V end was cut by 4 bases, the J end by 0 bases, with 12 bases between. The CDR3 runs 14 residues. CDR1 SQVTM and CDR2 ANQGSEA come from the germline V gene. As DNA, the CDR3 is TGCAGCGTTGCACCCATAGTGGTGAACACTGAAGCTTTCTTT. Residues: CSVAPIVVNTEAFF.

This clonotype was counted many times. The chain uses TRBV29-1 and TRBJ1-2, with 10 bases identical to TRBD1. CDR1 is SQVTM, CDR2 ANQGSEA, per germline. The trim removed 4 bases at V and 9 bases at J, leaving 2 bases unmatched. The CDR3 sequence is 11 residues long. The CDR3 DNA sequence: TGCAGCGTTGGACAGGGGGCTAGCTACACCTTC. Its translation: CSVGQGASYTF. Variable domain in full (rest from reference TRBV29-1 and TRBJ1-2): SAVISQKPSRDICQRGTSLTIQCQVDSQVTMMFWYRQQPGQSLTLIATANQGSEATYESGFVIDKFPISRPNLTFSTLTVSNMSPEDSSIYLCSVGQGASYTFGSGTRLTVV.

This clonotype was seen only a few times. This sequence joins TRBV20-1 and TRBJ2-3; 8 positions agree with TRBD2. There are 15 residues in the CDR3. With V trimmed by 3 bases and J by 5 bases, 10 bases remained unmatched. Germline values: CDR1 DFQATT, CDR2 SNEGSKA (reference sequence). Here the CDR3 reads CSASAGGAGKDTQYF. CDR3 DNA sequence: TGCAGTGCTAGTGCCGGGGGGGCGGGAAAAGATACGCAGTATTTT.

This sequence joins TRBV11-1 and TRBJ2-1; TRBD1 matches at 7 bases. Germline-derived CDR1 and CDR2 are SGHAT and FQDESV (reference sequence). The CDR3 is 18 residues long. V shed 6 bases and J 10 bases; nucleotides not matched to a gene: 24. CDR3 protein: CASSYPSGTEEWVVEQFF. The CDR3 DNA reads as TGTGCCAGCAGTTACCCTTCCGGGACAGAAGAATGGGTGGTCGAGCAGTTCTTC.

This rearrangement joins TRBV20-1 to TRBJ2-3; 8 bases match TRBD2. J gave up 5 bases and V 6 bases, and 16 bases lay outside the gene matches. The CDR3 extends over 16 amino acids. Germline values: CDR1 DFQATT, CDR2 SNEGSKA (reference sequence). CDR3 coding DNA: TGCAGTGCGAATCCCCGGGGGGGGTCCCTCTTAGATACGCAGTATTTT. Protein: CSANPRGGSLLDTQYF.

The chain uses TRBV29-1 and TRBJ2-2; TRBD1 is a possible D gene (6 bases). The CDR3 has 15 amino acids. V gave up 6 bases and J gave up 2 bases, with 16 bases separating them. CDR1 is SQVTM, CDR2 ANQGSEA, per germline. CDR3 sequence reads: CSVRNREINTGELFF. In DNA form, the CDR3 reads TGCAGCGTGAGAAACAGGGAAATTAACACCGGGGAGCTGTTTTTT.

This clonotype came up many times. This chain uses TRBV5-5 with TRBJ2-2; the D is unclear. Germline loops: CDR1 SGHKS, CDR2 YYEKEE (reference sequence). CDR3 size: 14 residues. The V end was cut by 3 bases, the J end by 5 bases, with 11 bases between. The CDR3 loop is CASSSTGKTGELFF. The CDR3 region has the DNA TGTGCCAGCAGCTCAACTGGGAAGACCGGGGAGCTGTTTTTT.

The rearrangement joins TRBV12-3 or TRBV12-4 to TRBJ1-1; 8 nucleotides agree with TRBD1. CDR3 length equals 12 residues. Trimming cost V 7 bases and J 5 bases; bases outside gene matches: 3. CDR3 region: CASTYRGTEAFF. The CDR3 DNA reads TGTGCCAGCACCTACAGGGGGACTGAAGCTTTCTTT.

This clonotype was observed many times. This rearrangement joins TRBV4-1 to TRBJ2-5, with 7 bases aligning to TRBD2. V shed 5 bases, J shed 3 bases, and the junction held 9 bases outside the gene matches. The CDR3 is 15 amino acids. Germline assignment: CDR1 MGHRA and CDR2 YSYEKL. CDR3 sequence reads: CASSIGASGEETQYF. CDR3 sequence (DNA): TGCGCCAGCAGCATAGGAGCTAGCGGAGAAGAGACCCAGTACTTC.

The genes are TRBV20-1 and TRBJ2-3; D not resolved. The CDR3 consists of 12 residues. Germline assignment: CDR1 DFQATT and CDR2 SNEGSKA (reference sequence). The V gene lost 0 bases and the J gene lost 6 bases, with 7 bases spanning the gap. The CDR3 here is CSARDFGDTQYF. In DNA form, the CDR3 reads TGCAGTGCTAGAGATTTTGGGGATACGCAGTATTTT.

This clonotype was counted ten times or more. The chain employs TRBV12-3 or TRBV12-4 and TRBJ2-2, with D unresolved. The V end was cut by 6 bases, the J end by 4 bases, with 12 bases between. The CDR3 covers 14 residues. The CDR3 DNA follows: TGTGCCAGCAGCCCTGTACAAGCCACCGGGGAGCTGTTTTTT. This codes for CASSPVQATGELFF.

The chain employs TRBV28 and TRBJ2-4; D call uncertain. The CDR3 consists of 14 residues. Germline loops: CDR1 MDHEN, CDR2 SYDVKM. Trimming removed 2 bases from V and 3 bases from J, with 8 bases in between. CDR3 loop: CASSLQAVKNIQYF. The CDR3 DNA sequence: TGTGCCAGCAGTTTACAGGCGGTCAAAAACATTCAGTACTTC.

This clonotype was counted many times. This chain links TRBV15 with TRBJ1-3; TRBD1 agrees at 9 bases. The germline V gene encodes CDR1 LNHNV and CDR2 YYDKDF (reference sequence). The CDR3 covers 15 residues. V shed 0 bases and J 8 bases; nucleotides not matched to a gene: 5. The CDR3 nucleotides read TGTGCCACCAGCAGAGAGACAGGGGGTGTGGACACCATATATTTT. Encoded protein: CATSRETGGVDTIYF.

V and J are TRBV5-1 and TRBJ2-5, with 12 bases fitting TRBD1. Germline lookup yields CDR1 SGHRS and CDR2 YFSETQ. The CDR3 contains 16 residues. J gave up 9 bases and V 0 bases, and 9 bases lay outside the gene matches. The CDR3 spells CASSLDGTGGREAQYF. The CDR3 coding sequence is TGCGCCAGCAGCTTGGATGGGACAGGGGGCCGGGAGGCCCAGTACTTC. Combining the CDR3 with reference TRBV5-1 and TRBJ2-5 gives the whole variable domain KAGVTQTPRYLIKTRGQQVTLSCSPISGHRSVSWYQQTPGQGLQFLFEYFSETQRNKGNFPGRFSGRQFSNSRSEMNVSTLELGDSALYLCASSLDGTGGREAQYFGPGTRLLVL.

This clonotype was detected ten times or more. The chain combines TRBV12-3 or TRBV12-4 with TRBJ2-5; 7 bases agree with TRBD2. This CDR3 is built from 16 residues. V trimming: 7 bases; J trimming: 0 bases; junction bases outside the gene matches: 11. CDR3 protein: CASTFTSASYQETQYF. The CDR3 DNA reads TGTGCCAGCACCTTCACTAGCGCCTCGTACCAAGAGACCCAGTACTTC.

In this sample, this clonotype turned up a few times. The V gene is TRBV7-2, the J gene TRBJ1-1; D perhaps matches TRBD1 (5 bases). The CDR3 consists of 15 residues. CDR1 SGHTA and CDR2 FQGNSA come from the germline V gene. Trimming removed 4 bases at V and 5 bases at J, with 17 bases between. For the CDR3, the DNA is TGTGCCAGCAGCTCCTCAGGGTTAAGAAAGACTGAAGCTTTCTTT. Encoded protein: CASSSSGLRKTEAFF. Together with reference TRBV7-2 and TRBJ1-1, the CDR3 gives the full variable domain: GAGVSQSPSNKVTEKGKDVELRCDPISGHTALYWYRQSLGQGLEFLIYFQGNSAPDKSGLPSDRFSAERTGGSVSTLTIQRTQQEDSAVYLCASSSSGLRKTEAFFGQGTRLTVV.

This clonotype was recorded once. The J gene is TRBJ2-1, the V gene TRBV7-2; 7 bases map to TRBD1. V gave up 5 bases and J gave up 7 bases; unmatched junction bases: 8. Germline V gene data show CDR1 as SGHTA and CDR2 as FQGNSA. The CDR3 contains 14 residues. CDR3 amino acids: CASSLGQRWNEQFF. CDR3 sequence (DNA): TGTGCCAGCAGCCTGGGACAGCGTTGGAATGAGCAGTTCTTC.